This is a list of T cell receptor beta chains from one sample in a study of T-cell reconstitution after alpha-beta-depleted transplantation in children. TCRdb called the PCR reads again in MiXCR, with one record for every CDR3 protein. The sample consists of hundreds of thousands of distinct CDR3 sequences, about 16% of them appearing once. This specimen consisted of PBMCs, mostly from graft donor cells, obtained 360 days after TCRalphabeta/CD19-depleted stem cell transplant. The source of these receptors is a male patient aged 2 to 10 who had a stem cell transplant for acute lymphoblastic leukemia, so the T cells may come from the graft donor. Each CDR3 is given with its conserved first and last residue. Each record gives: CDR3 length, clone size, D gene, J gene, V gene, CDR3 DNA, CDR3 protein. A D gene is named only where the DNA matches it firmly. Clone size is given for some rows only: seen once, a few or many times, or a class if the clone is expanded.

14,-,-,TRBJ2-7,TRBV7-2,TGTGCCAGCAGCTACTGGGGGAGTGCCTACGAGCAGTACTTC,CASSYWGSAYEQYF
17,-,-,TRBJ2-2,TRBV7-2,TGTGCCAGCAGCTTAAGGGTTGCGGGGACGAACACCGGGGAGCTGTTTTTT,CASSLRVAGTNTGELFF
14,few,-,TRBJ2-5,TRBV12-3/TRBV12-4,TGTGCCAGCAGTTTAATGGGCCCCCAAGAGACCCAGTACTTC,CASSLMGPQETQYF
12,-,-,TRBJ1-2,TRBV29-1,TGCAGCGGTGGCCAGGATCCCGATGGCTACACCTTC,CSGGQDPDGYTF
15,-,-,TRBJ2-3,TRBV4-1,TGCGCCAGCAGCCCCTCCGAGCCTGAGACAGATACGCAGTATTTT,CASSPSEPETDTQYF
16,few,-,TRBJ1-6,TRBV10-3,TGTGCCATCAGTGAAAGATCGAACAGCTATAATTCACCCCTCCACTTT,CAISERSNSYNSPLHF
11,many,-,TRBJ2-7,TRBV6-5,TGTGCCAGCACCCGGTACGGCGAGCAGTACTTC,CASTRYGEQYF
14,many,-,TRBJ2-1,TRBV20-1,TGCAGTGCTAGTATAGGGTATGATTGGAATGAGCAGTTCTTC,CSASIGYDWNEQFF
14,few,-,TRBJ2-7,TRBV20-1,TGCAGTGCTAGAGCTTGGCGGACCTTTGGTGAGCAGTACTTC,CSARAWRTFGEQYF
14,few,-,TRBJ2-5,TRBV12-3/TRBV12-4,TGTGCCAGCACAGTAGCGGTGTATCAAGAGACCCAGTACTTC,CASTVAVYQETQYF
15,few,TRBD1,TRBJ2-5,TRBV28,TGTGCCAGCAGTCCCCTCCGGGACAGCAAAGAGACCCAGTACTTC,CASSPLRDSKETQYF
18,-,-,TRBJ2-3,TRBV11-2,TGTGCCAGCAGTCAAAAAGGGTATCGGGGGCGAAACACAGATACGCAGTATTTT,CASSQKGYRGRNTDTQYF
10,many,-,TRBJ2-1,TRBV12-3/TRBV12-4,TGTGCCAGCGGCAGGGCTGAGCAGTTCTTC,CASGRAEQFF
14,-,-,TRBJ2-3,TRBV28,TGTGCCAGCAGTTTATATGGGGAGGAAGATACGCAGTATTTT,CASSLYGEEDTQYF
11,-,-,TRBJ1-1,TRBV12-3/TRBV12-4,TGTGCCAGCAGAAGCCCCGGGACAGCTTTCTTT,CASRSPGTAFF
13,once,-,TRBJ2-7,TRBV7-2,TGTGCCAGCAGCTTGAGGCAGGGGACCGAGCAGTACTTC,CASSLRQGTEQYF
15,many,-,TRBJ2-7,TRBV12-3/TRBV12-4,TGTGCCAGCAGTTTAACACCAGTTAGGGTCTACGAGCAGTACTTC,CASSLTPVRVYEQYF
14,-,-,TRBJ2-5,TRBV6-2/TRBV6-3,TGTGCCAGCAGTTACCCCCAGAGATCGGAGACCCAGTACTTC,CASSYPQRSETQYF
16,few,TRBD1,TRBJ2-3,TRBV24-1,TGTGCCACTTCCTCCGCCGGGACAGCCTTAACAGATACGCAGTATTTT,CATSSAGTALTDTQYF